This T cell receptor beta chain was sequenced for a study of CD8+ T cells in alopecia areata. Study-wide context: For the treated group, dosing was oral tofacitinib at 5 to 10 mg twice daily.

V lost 5 bases to trimming and J lost 5 bases; unmatched junction nucleotides: 7. CDR1 SEHNR and CDR2 FQNEAQ come from the germline V gene (reference sequence). The CDR3 spans 14 residues. cDNA prepared by RNA extraction and subsequent reverse transcription served as the template for sequencing. Here immunoSEQ multiplex PCR was the method, and the copy in TCRdb shows in-frame clones only, minus some. The sample includes 100,000 to 150,000 clones, around 49% of them seen just once. Punch biopsies of lesional scalp, plus peripheral blood, were taken from alopecia areata patients. The clonotype was recovered from a human donor with alopecia areata. The specimen comprised CD8+ T cells sorted from blood, sampled at week 0. The chain joins TRBV7-9 to TRBJ2-3, with 7 bases that match TRBD2. The CDR3 nucleotides read TGTGCCAGCAGCCCGAGCGCGGGGGAAGATACGCAGTATTTT. Amino acids: CASSPSAGEDTQYF.